Listed below are T cell receptor beta chains from one sample, sequenced in a study of tumor and adjacent non-tumor tissue in lung cancer. TCRdb fed the multiplex PCR reads into MiXCR, producing one record per CDR3 protein. The repertoire holds around 82,000 distinct CDR3 sequences, with approximately 80% as singletons. Sequenced input: distant non-tumor lung tissue. The source of these receptors is a man aged 60 to 69 with non-small cell lung cancer. Each CDR3 is given with its conserved first and last residue. A D gene is named only where the DNA matches it firmly. Clone size is stated in some rows and not others, as once, few, many or a class when expanded.

d_call: TRBD1; j_call: TRBJ2-7; v_call: TRBV5-1; clone_size: few; cdr3_aa: CASSLALDRATYEQYF; cdr3_nt: TGCGCCAGCAGCTTGGCCTTGGACAGGGCCACCTACGAGCAGTACTTC
d_call: NA; j_call: TRBJ1-6; v_call: TRBV6-6; clone_size: NA; cdr3_aa: CASSYRIGSNSPPHF; cdr3_nt: TGTGCCAGCAGTTACCGGATAGGGTCCAATTCACCCCCCCACTTT
d_call: NA; j_call: TRBJ1-6; v_call: TRBV30; clone_size: NA; cdr3_aa: CAWSGDRYLIRSPLHF; cdr3_nt: TGTGCCTGGAGTGGGGACCGCTACTTGATTAGGTCACCCCTCCACTTT
d_call: TRBD1; j_call: TRBJ1-5; v_call: TRBV6-5; clone_size: NA; cdr3_aa: CACSYRGQGSQPQHF; cdr3_nt: TGTGCCTGCAGTTACAGAGGACAGGGCAGTCAGCCCCAGCATTTT
d_call: NA; j_call: TRBJ1-5; v_call: TRBV6-5; clone_size: NA; cdr3_aa: CAISNSVQGSQPQHF; cdr3_nt: TGTGCCATCAGTAACAGTGTACAGGGTAGTCAGCCCCAGCATTTT
d_call: NA; j_call: TRBJ1-6; v_call: TRBV20-1; clone_size: NA; cdr3_aa: CSATDTGRYNSPLHF; cdr3_nt: TGCAGTGCTACAGACACGGGACGGTATAACTCACCCCTCCACTTT
d_call: NA; j_call: TRBJ1-4; v_call: TRBV25-1; clone_size: NA; cdr3_aa: CVSSSREATNEKLFF; cdr3_nt: TGTGTCAGCAGTTCCAGGGAAGCGACTAATGAAAAACTGTTTTTT
d_call: NA; j_call: TRBJ2-7; v_call: TRBV6-6; clone_size: NA; cdr3_aa: CGSTQSHYEQYF; cdr3_nt: TGTGGCAGCACTCAGAGTCACTACGAGCAGTACTTC
d_call: NA; j_call: TRBJ1-1; v_call: TRBV11-1; clone_size: NA; cdr3_aa: CASSTHWGTEAFF; cdr3_nt: TGTGCCAGCAGCACGCATTGGGGCACTGAAGCTTTCTTT
d_call: NA; j_call: TRBJ1-1; v_call: TRBV6-1; clone_size: NA; cdr3_aa: CASGEDRSDTKAFF; cdr3_nt: TGTGCCAGCGGTGAAGACAGGAGCGACACTAAAGCTTTCTTT
d_call: NA; j_call: TRBJ1-1; v_call: TRBV12-3/TRBV12-4; clone_size: NA; cdr3_aa: CASSQGRRNTEVFF; cdr3_nt: TGTGCCAGCAGTCAGGGACGAAGGAACACTGAAGTTTTCTTT
d_call: NA; j_call: TRBJ2-5; v_call: TRBV12-3/TRBV12-4; clone_size: once; cdr3_aa: CASNFGLALQETQYF; cdr3_nt: TGTGCCAGCAATTTTGGTCTAGCTCTCCAAGAGACCCAGTACTTC
d_call: TRBD1; j_call: TRBJ2-6; v_call: TRBV11-2; clone_size: NA; cdr3_aa: CASIIVPKDRPSGAIVLTF; cdr3_nt: TGTGCCAGCATCATAGTTCCAAAGGACAGGCCCTCTGGGGCCATCGTCCTGACTTTC
d_call: NA; j_call: TRBJ1-2; v_call: TRBV11-3; clone_size: NA; cdr3_aa: CTSSPDREYGYTF; cdr3_nt: TGTACCAGCAGCCCAGACAGAGAATATGGCTACACCTTC
d_call: NA; j_call: TRBJ1-5; v_call: TRBV6-2/TRBV6-3; clone_size: NA; cdr3_aa: CANSPSTTQPQHF; cdr3_nt: TGTGCCAACAGCCCTTCGACGACTCAGCCCCAGCATTTT
d_call: NA; j_call: TRBJ1-1; v_call: TRBV11-3; clone_size: NA; cdr3_aa: CTSNTQRRNTEAFF; cdr3_nt: TGTACCAGCAACACACAGAGACGAAACACTGAAGCTTTCTTC
d_call: TRBD2; j_call: TRBJ2-1; v_call: TRBV11-3; clone_size: NA; cdr3_aa: CISSGTRNNEQFF; cdr3_nt: TGTATCAGCAGCGGGACTAGGAACAATGAGCAGTTCTTC
d_call: NA; j_call: TRBJ2-5; v_call: TRBV28; clone_size: few; cdr3_aa: CVSSLRGGSQETQYF; cdr3_nt: TGTGTCAGCAGTTTAAGGGGGGGAAGCCAAGAGACCCAGTACTTC
d_call: NA; j_call: TRBJ1-2; v_call: TRBV11-2; clone_size: once; cdr3_aa: CATSSRTAADYGYTF; cdr3_nt: TGTGCTACCAGCTCCAGGACCGCCGCGGACTATGGCTACACCTTC
d_call: NA; j_call: TRBJ1-1; v_call: TRBV20-1; clone_size: NA; cdr3_aa: CSTIGNSVNNEAFF; cdr3_nt: TGCAGTACCATTGGGAACAGTGTGAACAATGAAGCTTTCTTT
d_call: NA; j_call: TRBJ2-3; v_call: TRBV11-2; clone_size: NA; cdr3_aa: CASNFWLKGTDTQYF; cdr3_nt: TGTGCCAGCAACTTCTGGCTAAAGGGCACAGATACGCAGTATTTT
d_call: NA; j_call: TRBJ2-3; v_call: TRBV11-2; clone_size: NA; cdr3_aa: CACRGGAGLSTDTQYF; cdr3_nt: TGTGCCTGCAGGGGAGGGGCGGGGCTCAGCACAGATACACAGTATTTT
d_call: TRBD1; j_call: TRBJ2-3; v_call: TRBV4-3; clone_size: NA; cdr3_aa: CSTSLGTGGSGTQYF; cdr3_nt: TGCTCCACCAGTCTCGGCACAGGGGGGTCGGGTACGCAGTATTTT
d_call: NA; j_call: TRBJ1-4; v_call: TRBV11-3; clone_size: medium-sized; cdr3_aa: CASSLQGREKLFF; cdr3_nt: TGTGCCAGCAGTTTACAGGGTCGCGAAAAACTGTTTTTT
d_call: NA; j_call: TRBJ2-3; v_call: TRBV7-8; clone_size: NA; cdr3_aa: CARSYSTDTQYF; cdr3_nt: TGTGCCAGGAGCTATAGTACAGATACGCAGTATTTT
d_call: TRBD1; j_call: TRBJ2-6; v_call: TRBV11-2; clone_size: NA; cdr3_aa: CVSSLVQKDRHSGANVLTF; cdr3_nt: TGTGTCAGCAGCTTAGTCCAAAAGGACAGGCACTCTGGGGCCAACGTCCTGACTTTC
d_call: NA; j_call: TRBJ1-5; v_call: TRBV12-3/TRBV12-4; clone_size: NA; cdr3_aa: CASSLLRNQPQHF; cdr3_nt: TGTGCCAGCAGCTTACTCAGGAACCAGCCCCAGCATTTT
d_call: NA; j_call: TRBJ2-1; v_call: TRBV20-1; clone_size: NA; cdr3_aa: CNARGVRNGQFF; cdr3_nt: TGCAATGCTAGAGGGGTTAGAAATGGGCAGTTCTTC
d_call: NA; j_call: TRBJ1-2; v_call: TRBV6-1; clone_size: NA; cdr3_aa: CACQGQYNYGYTF; cdr3_nt: TGTGCCTGCCAGGGGCAGTACAACTATGGCTACACCTTC
d_call: TRBD1; j_call: TRBJ1-6; v_call: TRBV4-2; clone_size: NA; cdr3_aa: CANIHSLGTGLGNSPLHF; cdr3_nt: TGTGCCAACATCCACTCACTAGGGACAGGGTTAGGAAATTCACCCCTCCACTTT
d_call: NA; j_call: TRBJ1-1; v_call: TRBV4-3; clone_size: once; cdr3_aa: CANSQDVPGSSDTEAFF; cdr3_nt: TGCGCCAACAGCCAAGACGTTCCAGGCAGTTCGGACACTGAAGCTTTCTTT
d_call: NA; j_call: TRBJ1-3; v_call: TRBV5-6; clone_size: NA; cdr3_aa: CASSLGPSGNSIYF; cdr3_nt: TGTGCCAGCAGCCTGGGTCCCTCTGGAAACAGCATATATTTC
d_call: NA; j_call: TRBJ2-3; v_call: TRBV7-2; clone_size: few; cdr3_aa: CASSLGLITDTQYF; cdr3_nt: TGTGCCAGCAGCTTAGGGCTCATCACAGATACGCAGTATTTT
d_call: NA; j_call: TRBJ2-5; v_call: TRBV4-2; clone_size: NA; cdr3_aa: CASSQETGAFETQYF; cdr3_nt: TGTGCCAGCAGCCAGGAGACAGGTGCTTTCGAGACCCAGTACTTC
d_call: NA; j_call: TRBJ1-2; v_call: TRBV5-4; clone_size: NA; cdr3_aa: CASSFGRGPFYGYNF; cdr3_nt: TGTGCCAGCAGCTTCGGGAGAGGGCCCTTTTATGGCTACAACTTC
d_call: TRBD1; j_call: TRBJ2-5; v_call: TRBV29-1; clone_size: many; cdr3_aa: CSLGQGAGETQYF; cdr3_nt: TGCAGCTTGGGACAGGGGGCAGGAGAGACCCAGTACTTC
d_call: TRBD2; j_call: TRBJ2-3; v_call: TRBV20-1; clone_size: NA; cdr3_aa: CIASGLAEAWGTYTQYF; cdr3_nt: TGCATTGCCTCGGGACTAGCGGAGGCGTGGGGCACATATACGCAGTATTTT
d_call: TRBD2; j_call: TRBJ2-1; v_call: TRBV20-1; clone_size: NA; cdr3_aa: CSAPGASGSDEQFF; cdr3_nt: TGCAGTGCCCCGGGGGCTAGCGGGAGCGACGAACAGTTCTTC
d_call: NA; j_call: TRBJ2-7; v_call: TRBV29-1; clone_size: once; cdr3_aa: CSGGQGVSSYEPYF; cdr3_nt: TGCAGCGGTGGACAAGGGGTTAGTTCCTACGAGCCGTACTTC
d_call: NA; j_call: TRBJ2-1; v_call: TRBV6-5; clone_size: NA; cdr3_aa: CTSSNSYRPSSYNEQFF; cdr3_nt: TGTACCAGCAGTAACTCGTACAGGCCGAGCTCATACAATGAGCAGTTCTTC
d_call: NA; j_call: TRBJ2-1; v_call: TRBV7-2; clone_size: NA; cdr3_aa: CASTLASSASYKEQFF; cdr3_nt: TGTGCCAGCACCTTAGCCTCTAGCGCCTCCTACAAAGAGCAGTTCTTT